The clone carrying this T cell receptor (beta chain) was observed a handful of times. Sequencing used immunoSEQ multiplex PCR; TCRdb keeps in-frame clones, though not all of them. The sample consists of 170,000 or so clones, around 86% of them appearing once. These data belong to a study of blood T cell repertoires in COVID-19. The length of the CDR3 is 15 residues. V shed 5 bases and J shed 7 bases, with 15 bases lying between them. From germline, CDR1 is SGHTA and CDR2 FQGNSA. The sequence was obtained from a man between 40 and 49 years old with active or convalescent COVID-19. The sample comprised peripheral blood. The chain has TRBV7-2 and TRBJ1-6; tentative D call: TRBD1 (6 bases). The CDR3 bases are TGTGCCAGCAGCCGCTACAGGGCCGTGAATTCACCCCTCCACTTT. The encoded protein is CASSRYRAVNSPLHF.